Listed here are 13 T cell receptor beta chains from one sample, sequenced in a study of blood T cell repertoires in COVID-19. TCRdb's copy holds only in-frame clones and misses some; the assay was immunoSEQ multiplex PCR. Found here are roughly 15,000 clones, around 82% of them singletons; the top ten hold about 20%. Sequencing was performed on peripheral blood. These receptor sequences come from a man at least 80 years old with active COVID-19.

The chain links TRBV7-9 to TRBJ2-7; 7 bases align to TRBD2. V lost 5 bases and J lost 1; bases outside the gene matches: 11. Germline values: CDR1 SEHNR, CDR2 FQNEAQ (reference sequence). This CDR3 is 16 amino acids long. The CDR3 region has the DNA TGTGCCAGCAGCCCCCGAGCGGGGATTCGTTCCTACGAGCAGTACTTC. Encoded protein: CASSPRAGIRSYEQYF.

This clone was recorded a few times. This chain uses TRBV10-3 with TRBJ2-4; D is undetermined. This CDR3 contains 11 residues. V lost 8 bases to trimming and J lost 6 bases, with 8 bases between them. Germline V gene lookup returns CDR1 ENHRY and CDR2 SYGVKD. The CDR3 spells CAIGTGNIQYF. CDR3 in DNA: TGTGCCATCGGAACGGGAAACATTCAGTACTTC.

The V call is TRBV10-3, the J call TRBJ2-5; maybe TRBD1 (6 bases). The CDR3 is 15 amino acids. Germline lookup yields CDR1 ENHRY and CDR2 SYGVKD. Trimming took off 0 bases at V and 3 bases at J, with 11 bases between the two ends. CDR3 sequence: CAISESDSREETQYF. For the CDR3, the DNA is TGTGCCATCAGTGAGTCGGACAGCCGAGAAGAGACCCAGTACTTC.

CDR3 sequence reads: CASSAGTLYNNEQFF. The CDR3 nucleotides read TGTGCCAGCAGTGCGGGGACTCTTTATAACAATGAGCAGTTCTTC. The chain employs TRBV25-1 and TRBJ2-1; weak D call: TRBD2 (6 bases). This CDR3 contains 15 residues. Trimming pared 4 bases from V and 5 bases from J, leaving 15 bases between. The germline CDR1 and CDR2 sequences are MGHDK and SYGVNS.

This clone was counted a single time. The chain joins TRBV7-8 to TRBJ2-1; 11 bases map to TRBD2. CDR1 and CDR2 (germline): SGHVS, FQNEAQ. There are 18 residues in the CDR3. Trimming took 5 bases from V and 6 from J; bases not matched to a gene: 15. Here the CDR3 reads CASSEGLAERRLGNEQFF. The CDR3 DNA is TGTGCCAGCAGCGAGGGACTAGCGGAACGCCGCCTTGGCAATGAGCAGTTCTTC.

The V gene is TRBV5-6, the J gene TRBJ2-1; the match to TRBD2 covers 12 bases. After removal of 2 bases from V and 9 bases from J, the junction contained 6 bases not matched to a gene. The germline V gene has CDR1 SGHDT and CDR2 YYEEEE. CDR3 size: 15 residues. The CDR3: CASSLGLAGGAEQFF. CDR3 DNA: TGTGCCAGCAGCTTAGGGCTAGCGGGAGGGGCTGAGCAGTTCTTC. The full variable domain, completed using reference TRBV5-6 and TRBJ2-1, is DAGVTQSPTHLIKTRGQQVTLRCSPKSGHDTVSWYQQALGQGPQFIFQYYEEEERQRGNFPDRFSGHQFPNYSSELNVNALLLGDSALYLCASSLGLAGGAEQFFGPGTRLTVL.

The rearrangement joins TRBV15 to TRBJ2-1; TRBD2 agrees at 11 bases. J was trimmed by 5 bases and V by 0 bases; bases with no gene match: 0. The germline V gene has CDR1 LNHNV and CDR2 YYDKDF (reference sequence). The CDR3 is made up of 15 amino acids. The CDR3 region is CATSRELAGDNEQFF. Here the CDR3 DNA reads TGTGCCACCAGCAGAGAACTAGCGGGAGACAATGAGCAGTTCTTC.

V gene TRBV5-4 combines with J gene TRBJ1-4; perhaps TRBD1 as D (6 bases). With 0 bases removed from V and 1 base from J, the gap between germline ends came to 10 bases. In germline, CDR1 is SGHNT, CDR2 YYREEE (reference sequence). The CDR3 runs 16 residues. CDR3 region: CASSLDRDLTNEKLFF. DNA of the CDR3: TGTGCCAGCAGCTTGGACAGGGACCTAACTAATGAAAAACTGTTTTTT. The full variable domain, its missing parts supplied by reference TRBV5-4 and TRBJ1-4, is ETGVTQSPTHLIKTRGQQVTLRCSSQSGHNTVSWYQQALGQGPQFIFQYYREEENGRGNFPPRFSGLQFPNYSSELNVNALELDDSALYLCASSLDRDLTNEKLFFGSGTQLSVL.

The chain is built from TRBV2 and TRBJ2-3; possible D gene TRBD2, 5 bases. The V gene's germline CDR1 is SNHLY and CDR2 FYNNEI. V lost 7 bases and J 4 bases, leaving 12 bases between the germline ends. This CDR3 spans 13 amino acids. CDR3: CASTREVADTQYF. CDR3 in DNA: TGTGCCAGCACGAGGGAAGTCGCAGATACGCAGTATTTT.

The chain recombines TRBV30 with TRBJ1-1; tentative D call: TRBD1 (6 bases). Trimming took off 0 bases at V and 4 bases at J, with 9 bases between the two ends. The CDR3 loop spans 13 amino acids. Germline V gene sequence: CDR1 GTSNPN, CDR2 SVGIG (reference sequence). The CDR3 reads CAWSVLGATEAFF. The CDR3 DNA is TGTGCCTGGAGTGTACTGGGGGCCACTGAAGCTTTCTTT. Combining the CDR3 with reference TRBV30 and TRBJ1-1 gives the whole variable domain SQTIHQWPATLVQPVGSPLSLECTVEGTSNPNLYWYRQAAGRGLQLLFYSVGIGQISSEVPQNLSASRPQDRQFILSSKKLLLSDSGFYLCAWSVLGATEAFFGQGTRLTVV.

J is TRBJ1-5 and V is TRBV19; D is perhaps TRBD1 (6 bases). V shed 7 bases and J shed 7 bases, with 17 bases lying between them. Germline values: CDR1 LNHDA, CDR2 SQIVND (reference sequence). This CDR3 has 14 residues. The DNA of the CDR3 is TGTGCCAGTAACCAGAAGGGACATGGACAGCCCCAGCATTTT. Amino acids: CASNQKGHGQPQHF.

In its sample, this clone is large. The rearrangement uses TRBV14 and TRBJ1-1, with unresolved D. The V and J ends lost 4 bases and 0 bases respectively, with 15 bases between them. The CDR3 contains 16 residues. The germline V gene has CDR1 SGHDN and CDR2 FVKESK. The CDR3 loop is CASSPSWRPMNTEAFF. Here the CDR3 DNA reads TGTGCCAGCAGCCCCTCGTGGAGACCCATGAACACTGAAGCTTTCTTT.

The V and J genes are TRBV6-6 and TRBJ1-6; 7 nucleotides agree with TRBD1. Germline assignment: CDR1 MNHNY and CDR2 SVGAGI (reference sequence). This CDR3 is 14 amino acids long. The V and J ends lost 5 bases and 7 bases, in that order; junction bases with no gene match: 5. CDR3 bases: TGTGCCAGCAGTACGACAGGGAGGAATTCACCCCTCCACTTT. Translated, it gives CASSTTGRNSPLHF.